These T cell receptor beta chains were read from a single sample in a study of regulatory T cells in long-lasting Graves disease. TCRdb reprocessed the multiplex PCR reads via MiXCR and lists one record per CDR3 protein. The table includes 550,000 to 700,000 distinct CDR3 sequences, roughly a sixth detected once. These data were also reused for a study on T cells in Graves' hyperthyroidism and ophthalmopathy.

This specimen was peripheral blood mononuclear cells (PBMCs), taken at new diagnosis, from a patient treated with antithyroid drugs. The receptors originated from a man aged 18 to 30 with Graves disease. The CDR3 runs from the conserved cysteine through the conserved F or W. A D gene is named only where the DNA matches it firmly. For some rows the clone size is stated as once, few or many, or as a class when expanded; others skip it.

clone size | J gene | D gene | V gene | CDR3 DNA | CDR3 protein
NA | TRBJ1-1 | NA | TRBV5-6 | TGTGCCAGCAGCTTGGGGCATACGAACACTGAAGCTTTCTTT | CASSLGHTNTEAFF
many | TRBJ2-1 | TRBD2 | TRBV28 | TGTGCCAGCAGGTTCATGACTAGCGGGTGGAATGAGCAGTTCTTC | CASRFMTSGWNEQFF
many | TRBJ1-2 | NA | TRBV2 | TGTGCCAGCAGCGGAGGGACCGGCTATGGCTACACCTTC | CASSGGTGYGYTF
NA | TRBJ2-7 | NA | TRBV9 | TGTGCCAGCAGCGTGAACAGCCACTCCTACGAGCAGTACTTC | CASSVNSHSYEQYF
once | TRBJ2-5 | NA | TRBV4-2 | TGTGCCAGCAGCCAAGAAGCTCGGGGCGCCGAGACCCAGTACTTC | CASSQEARGAETQYF
many | TRBJ2-1 | NA | TRBV12-3/TRBV12-4 | TGTGCCAGCAGCCCGACTGGGGACAATGAGCAGTTCTTC | CASSPTGDNEQFF
few | TRBJ1-4 | TRBD1 | TRBV20-1 | TGCAGTGCTAGAGATCCCCCCAGGGGGGTAATTAATGAAGAACTGTTTTTT | CSARDPPRGVINEELFF
many | TRBJ2-7 | TRBD2 | TRBV28 | TGTGCCAGCAGTCTCGGACGGGGGGTATCCTACGAGCAGTACTTC | CASSLGRGVSYEQYF
few | TRBJ2-7 | NA | TRBV11-2 | TGTGCCAGCAGCTTAGTTCGCCGCTCCTACGAGCAGTACTTC | CASSLVRRSYEQYF
few | TRBJ1-5 | TRBD1 | TRBV5-1 | TGCGCCAGCAGCTTGGAAACAGGGGGCGGTCAGCCCCAGCATTTT | CASSLETGGGQPQHF
NA | TRBJ2-5 | TRBD2 | TRBV28 | TGTGCCAGCAGTTCTTCTAGCGGGAGAGGGGCTCGAGAGACCCAGTACTTC | CASSSSSGRGARETQYF
NA | TRBJ2-3 | NA | TRBV6-2/TRBV6-3 | TGTGCCGGCAGTTCCTTAACAGATACGCAGTATTTT | CAGSSLTDTQYF
many | TRBJ1-4 | NA | TRBV7-9 | TGTGCCAGCAGCTTAGCGGATGCAACTAATGAAAAACTGTTTTTT | CASSLADATNEKLFF
many | TRBJ1-2 | NA | TRBV28 | TGTGCCAGCGGGGTTGTGGGGACGGCATCTATACGCTATGGCTACACCTTC | CASGVVGTASIRYGYTF
many | TRBJ2-5 | NA | TRBV30 | TGTGCCTGGAGTACGATGGGGGGTCAGGCGGCCCAGTACTTC | CAWSTMGGQAAQYF
NA | TRBJ2-5 | NA | TRBV12-3/TRBV12-4 | TGTGCCAGCAGCCTTGGACAGTCCGCAACTTACTTC | CASSLGQSATYF